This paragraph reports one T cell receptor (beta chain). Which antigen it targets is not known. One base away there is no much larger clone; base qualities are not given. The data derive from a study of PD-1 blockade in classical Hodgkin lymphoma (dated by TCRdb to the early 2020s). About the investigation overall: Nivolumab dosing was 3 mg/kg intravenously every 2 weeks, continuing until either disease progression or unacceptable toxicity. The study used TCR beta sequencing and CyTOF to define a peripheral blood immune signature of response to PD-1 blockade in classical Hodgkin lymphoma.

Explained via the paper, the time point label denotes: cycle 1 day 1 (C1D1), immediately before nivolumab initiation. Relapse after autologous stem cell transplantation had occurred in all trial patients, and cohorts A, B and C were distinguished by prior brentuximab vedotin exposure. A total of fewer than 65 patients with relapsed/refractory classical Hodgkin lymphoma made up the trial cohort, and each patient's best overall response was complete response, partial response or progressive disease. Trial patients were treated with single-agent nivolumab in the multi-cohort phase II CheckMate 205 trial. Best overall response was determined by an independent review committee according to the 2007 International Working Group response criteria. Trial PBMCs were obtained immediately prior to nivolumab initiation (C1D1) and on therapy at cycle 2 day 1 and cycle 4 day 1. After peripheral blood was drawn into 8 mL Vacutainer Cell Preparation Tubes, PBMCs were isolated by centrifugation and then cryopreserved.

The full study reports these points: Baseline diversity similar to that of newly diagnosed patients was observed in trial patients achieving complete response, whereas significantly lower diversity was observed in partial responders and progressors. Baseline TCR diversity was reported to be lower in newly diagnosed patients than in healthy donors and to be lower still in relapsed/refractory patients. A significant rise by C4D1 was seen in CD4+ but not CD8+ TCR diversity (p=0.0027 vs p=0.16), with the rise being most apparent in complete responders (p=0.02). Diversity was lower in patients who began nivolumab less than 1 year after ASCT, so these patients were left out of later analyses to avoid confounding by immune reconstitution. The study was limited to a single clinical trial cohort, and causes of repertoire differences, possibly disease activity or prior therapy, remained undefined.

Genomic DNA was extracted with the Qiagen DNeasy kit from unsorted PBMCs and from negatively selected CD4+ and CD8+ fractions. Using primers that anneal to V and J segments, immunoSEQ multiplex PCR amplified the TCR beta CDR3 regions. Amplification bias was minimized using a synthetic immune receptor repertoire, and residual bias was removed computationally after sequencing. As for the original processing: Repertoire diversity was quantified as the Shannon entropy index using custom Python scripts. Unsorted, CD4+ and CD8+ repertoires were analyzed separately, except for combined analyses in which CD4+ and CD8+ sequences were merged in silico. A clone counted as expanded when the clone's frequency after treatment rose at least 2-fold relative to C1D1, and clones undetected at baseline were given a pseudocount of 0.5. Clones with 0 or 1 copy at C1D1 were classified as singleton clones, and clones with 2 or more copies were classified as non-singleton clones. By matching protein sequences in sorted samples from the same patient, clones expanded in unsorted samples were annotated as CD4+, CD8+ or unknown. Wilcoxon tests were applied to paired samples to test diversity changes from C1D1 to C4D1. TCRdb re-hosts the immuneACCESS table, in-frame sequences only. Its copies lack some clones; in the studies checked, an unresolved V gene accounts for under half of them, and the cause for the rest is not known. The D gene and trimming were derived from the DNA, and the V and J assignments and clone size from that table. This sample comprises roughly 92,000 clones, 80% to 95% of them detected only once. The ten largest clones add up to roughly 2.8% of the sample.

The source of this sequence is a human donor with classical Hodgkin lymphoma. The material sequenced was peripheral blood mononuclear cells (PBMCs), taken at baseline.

The CDR3 is CASADSHEQYF. The DNA sequence is TGCGCCAGCGCGGACAGCCACGAGCAGTACTTC. The sequence joins TRBV5-1 to TRBJ2-7, with a tentative D gene TRBD1 over 6 matching bases. V lost 7 bases and J lost 5 bases; the stretch between them is 10 bases long. Measured from the cysteine to the phenylalanine, the CDR3 is 11 residues long. Only CDR3 DNA is held: 33 bases, read in frame from base 1. The CDR1 and CDR2 encoded by the germline V gene are SGHRS and YFSETQ.